This passage covers 30 T cell receptor beta chains from one sample sequenced in a study of blood T cells in healthy people across ages. A second about 7 to 11 cycle PCR used barcoded and J-beta primers. TCRdb itself ran the 5' RACE reads through MiXCR, one entry per CDR3 protein. The sample comprises 870,000 or so distinct CDR3 sequences, 25% to 30% of which are singletons, and roughly a sixth rests with the top ten. Specimen: blood. These receptor sequences come from an elderly woman in good health.

This clonotype was recorded at least ten times. V is TRBV12-3 or TRBV12-4 and J is TRBJ2-6; D is unresolved. The CDR3 length is 15 residues. The ends were cut back, 6 bases at V and 0 bases at J, with 9 bases in the middle. CDR3 residues: CASSGRHSGANVLTF. The CDR3 region has the DNA TGTGCCAGCAGCGGACGCCACTCTGGGGCCAACGTCCTGACTTTC.

This clonotype was observed at least ten times. This chain uses TRBV7-2 with TRBJ2-4; no clear D. With 4 bases removed from V and 6 bases from J, the gap between germline ends came to 4 bases. Germline V gene data show CDR1 as SGHTA and CDR2 as FQGNSA. The CDR3 is 11 amino acids. This chain's CDR3 is CASSSRNIQYF. CDR3 nucleotide sequence: TGTGCCAGCAGCTCAAGAAACATTCAGTACTTC.

Comment on this clonotype: One base away lies a much larger clone, so this may be a sequencing read error. The chain links TRBV12-3 or TRBV12-4 to TRBJ1-1; D call uncertain. The CDR3 runs 14 residues. The CDR3 sequence: CAGSSQRANTEAFF. Written as DNA, the CDR3 is TGTGCCGGCAGTTCACAAAGGGCGAACACTGAAGCTTTCTTT.

This clonotype was detected many times. This chain connects TRBV6-2 or TRBV6-3 to TRBJ1-2; no clear D gene. This CDR3 is 13 amino acids long. Trimming left V 8 bases short and J 0 bases short, with 10 bases between. The germline V gene encodes CDR1 MNHEY and CDR2 SVGEGT. CDR3 DNA: TGTGCCAGCCGTAAGGTAGCTAACTATGGCTACACCTTC. This encodes CASRKVANYGYTF.

This clonotype was counted ten times or more. The chain combines TRBV7-2 with TRBJ1-2; 9 bases fit TRBD1. This CDR3 spans 15 amino acids. With V trimmed by 5 bases and J by 3 bases, 7 bases remained unmatched. Germline lookup yields CDR1 SGHTA and CDR2 FQGNSA. The CDR3 sequence is CASSVTGGAYYGYTF. As DNA, the CDR3 is TGTGCCAGCAGCGTTACAGGGGGCGCTTACTATGGCTACACCTTC.

This chain uses TRBV3-1 with TRBJ1-5; D call uncertain. V was cut by 1 base and J by 2 bases, with 9 bases left in between. The CDR3 extends over 15 amino acids. CDR1 and CDR2 from the germline V gene are LGHDT and YNNKEL (reference sequence). CDR3 coding DNA: TGTGCCAGCAGCCAAGGGACGCGAGGCAATCAGCCCCAGCATTTT. Translating gives CASSQGTRGNQPQHF.

This clonotype was observed many times. The chain combines TRBV28 with TRBJ2-7, with TRBD2 as a possible D gene (5 bases). V was cut by 6 bases and J by 2 bases, with 14 bases left in between. The CDR3 loop spans 14 amino acids. Germline CDR1 MDHEN, CDR2 SYDVKM. DNA of the CDR3: TGTGCCAGCAGCTCCAACGGGGTGACCTACGAGCAGTACTTC. Protein sequence: CASSSNGVTYEQYF.

There are many counts of this clonotype. The chain recombines TRBV7-2 with TRBJ1-2; TRBD1 agrees at 8 bases. V was clipped by 5 bases and J by 5 bases; unmatched bases: 10. Germline CDR1 is SGHTA and CDR2 is FQGNSA. The CDR3 covers 15 residues. CDR3 DNA sequence: TGTGCCAGCAGCCGTGGGGACAGGCCTGATTATGGCTACACCTTC. This sequence encodes CASSRGDRPDYGYTF.

To note about this clonotype: This may be a read error: a much more frequent sequence differs by one nucleotide. The chain has TRBV15 and TRBJ2-1, with D possibly matching TRBD2 (6 bases). This CDR3 spans 17 amino acids. The germline V gene encodes CDR1 LNHNV and CDR2 YYDKDF (reference sequence). CDR3 sequence: CATSREVLGTAYDEQFF. The DNA of the CDR3 is TGTGCCACCAGCAGAGAAGTTCTCGGGACTGCCTACGATGAGCAGTTCTTC.

This clonotype appeared many times. V gene TRBV7-2 combines with J gene TRBJ2-3; D gene ambiguous. Trimming took 2 bases from V and 9 from J, leaving 9 bases between them. CDR1 is SGHTA, CDR2 FQGNSA, per germline. This CDR3 spans 12 amino acids. CDR3 DNA sequence: TGTGCCAGCAGCTTAACCCCGGAGACGCAGTATTTT. Its protein product is CASSLTPETQYF.

To note about this clonotype: This may be a read error, as it is one base from a much larger clone. The CDR3 sequence: CASSALPTTGGYSTDTQYF. For the CDR3, the DNA is TGTGCCAGCAGCGCTTTGCCCACCACCGGGGGCTATAGCACAGATACGCAGTATTTT. V and J are TRBV9 and TRBJ2-3; either TRBD1 or TRBD2 may fit D (6 bases each). Deletions cut 3 bases from V and 0 bases from J, with 23 bases between. The length of the CDR3 is 19 residues. Germline CDR1 is SGDLS and CDR2 is YYNGEE.

The table lists this clonotype with a few counts. The chain is built from TRBV7-2 and TRBJ2-5; 7 nucleotides agree with TRBD1. J gave up 5 bases and V 3 bases, and 9 bases lay outside the gene matches. This CDR3 region has 15 residues. Germline CDR1 and CDR2: SGHTA and FQGNSA. CDR3 DNA: TGTGCCAGCAGCTTCGGAGCAGGGGGTTGGGAGACCCAGTACTTC. Translating it yields CASSFGAGGWETQYF.

The chain employs TRBV3-1 and TRBJ1-1; D is ambiguous. CDR3 length: 15 amino acids. CDR1 and CDR2 from the germline V gene are LGHDT and YNNKEL (reference sequence). V was clipped by 1 base and J by 0 bases, with 9 bases between them. The chain's CDR3 is CASSQVAGVNTEAFF. The CDR3 region has the DNA TGTGCCAGCAGCCAAGTGGCGGGTGTGAACACTGAAGCTTTCTTT.

This clonotype was seen many times. At one boundary the junction diverges from the germline segment, which might be a read error. V gene TRBV7-7 combines with J gene TRBJ2-5; TRBD1 might be the D (6 bases). CDR3 size: 15 residues. The germline V gene encodes CDR1 SSHAT and CDR2 FNYEAQ (reference sequence). This chain's CDR3 is CASSPDKTGTETQYF. The CDR3 DNA is TGTGCTAGCAGCCCCGATAAAACAGGGACAGAGACCCAGTACTTC.

This clonotype was recorded a few times. The junction does not match germline at one end; this may be a read error. This chain links TRBV9 with TRBJ2-3, with 9 bases fitting TRBD1. CDR1 SGDLS and CDR2 YYNGEE come from the germline V gene. CDR3 length: 18 amino acids. The chain's CDR3 is CAGSVGTLRGQGADTQYF. The CDR3 DNA follows: TGTGCCGGCAGCGTAGGTACCCTTCGGGGACAGGGCGCAGATACGCAGTATTTT. Combining the CDR3 with reference TRBV9 and TRBJ2-3 gives the whole variable domain DSGVTQTPKHLITATGQRVTLRCSPRSGDLSVYWYQQSLDQGLQFLIQYYNGEERAKGNILERFSAQQFPDLHSELNLSSLELGDSALYFCAGSVGTLRGQGADTQYFGPGTRLTVL.

The rearrangement uses TRBV9 and TRBJ2-3; no definite D call. The V gene's germline CDR1 is SGDLS and CDR2 YYNGEE. The CDR3 loop spans 13 amino acids. Trimming pared 0 bases from V and 4 bases from J, leaving 6 bases between. For the CDR3, the DNA is TGTGCCAGCAGCGTAGCAACAGCAGATACGCAGTATTTT. This translates into CASSVATADTQYF.

Of note for this clonotype: A much larger clone sits a single nucleotide away, making a read error possible. This chain joins TRBV6-2 or TRBV6-3 and TRBJ1-2, with D hard to call. Germline values: CDR1 MNHEY, CDR2 SVGEGT. Trimming shortened V by 6 bases and J by 4 bases, and 9 bases separated the two germline ends. The CDR3 is 12 residues long. The CDR3 nucleotides are TGTGCCAGCAGGGAGACGGGCTATGGCTACACCTTC. Translated: CASRETGYGYTF.

The genes are TRBV20-1 and TRBJ2-3; D is unclear. V lost 3 bases and J lost 6, with 7 bases in between. The CDR3 consists of 11 residues. Germline V gene sequence: CDR1 DFQATT, CDR2 SNEGSKA (reference sequence). The CDR3 protein is CSASTLDTQYF. The CDR3 DNA reads as TGCAGTGCTAGCACACTTGATACGCAGTATTTT.

With regard to this clonotype: This may arise from a read error, as a much more abundant clone is one base away. The chain is built from TRBV9 and TRBJ2-7, with D perhaps matching TRBD2 (7 bases). There are 16 residues in the CDR3. Germline V lookup: CDR1 SGDLS, CDR2 YYNGEE. The CDR3 DNA sequence: TGTGTCAGCAGCGTAGGGGGGACGGGGGGATACTACGAGCAGTACTTC. Translating gives CVSSVGGTGGYYEQYF.

This clonotype was seen repeatedly, ten times or more. This sequence joins TRBV25-1 and TRBJ1-2; D is undetermined. The CDR3 runs 13 residues. Between the trimmed V and J ends, which lost 4 bases and 1 base, there was a span of 7 bases. Germline CDR1 and CDR2: MGHDK and SYGVNS. CDR3 protein: CASSGASNYGYTF. The CDR3 bases are TGTGCCAGCAGTGGGGCAAGTAACTATGGCTACACCTTC.

This clonotype was detected a few times. This could be a read error, since a much larger clone is one nucleotide away. This rearrangement joins TRBV7-2 to TRBJ2-1; weak D call: TRBD2 (6 bases). The germline V gene has CDR1 SGHTA and CDR2 FQGNSA. V lost 5 bases and J lost 6, with 20 bases in between. The CDR3 length is 16 residues. The CDR3 spells CASSQDPGEAFNEQFF. In nucleotides, the CDR3 is TGTGCCAGCAGCCAAGACCCGGGGGAGGCATTCAATGAGCAGTTCTTC.

Concerning this clonotype itself: Just one base apart from a much larger clone, this may be a read error. The chain combines TRBV20-1 with TRBJ2-4; perhaps D is TRBD1 or TRBD2 (5 bases each). The CDR3 consists of 15 residues. V lost 5 bases and J lost 13, with 27 bases in between. Germline lookup yields CDR1 DFQATT and CDR2 SNEGSKA (reference sequence). The CDR3 region is CSAGTGDTRSRTQYF. The CDR3 DNA is TGCAGTGCTGGCACAGGAGACACTAGATCAAGAACCCAGTACTTC.

Remarks on this clonotype: The junction and the germline gene differ at one end; a read error may be behind it. The chain joins TRBV5-6 to TRBJ1-2; 10 nucleotides align to TRBD1. CDR1 SGHDT and CDR2 YYEEEE come from the germline V gene. This CDR3 spans 15 amino acids. The CDR3 spells CASSTPGQGTYGFTF. The CDR3 DNA is TGTGCCAGCAGCACCCCGGGACAGGGGACCTATGGCTTCACCTTC.

This clonotype was seen a handful of times. This may be a read error, as it is one base from a much larger clone. The gene calls are TRBV11-2 and TRBJ2-5; maybe TRBD2 (5 bases). The CDR3 runs to 14 residues. Trimming shortened V by 0 bases and J by 11 bases, and 16 bases separated the two germline ends. The germline gives CDR1 SGHAT, CDR2 FQNNGV. In nucleotides, the CDR3 is TGTGCCAGCAGCTTAGAGGACGGGAACAATGAGCAGTACTTC. It encodes CASSLEDGNNEQYF.

This clonotype was found many times. The chain has TRBV20-1 and TRBJ2-7; 9 nucleotides agree with TRBD1. The CDR3 covers 14 residues. Per germline, CDR1 DFQATT and CDR2 SNEGSKA (reference sequence). V lost 5 bases, J lost 3 bases, and 8 bases stayed unmatched. The CDR3 bases are TGCAGTGCTGTCTATGACAGGGGGGACTACGAGCAGTACTTC. This gives the protein CSAVYDRGDYEQYF.

This clonotype was counted many times. The gene calls are TRBV6-5 and TRBJ2-1; 11 bases line up with TRBD2. Germline V CDR1 and CDR2: MNHEY, SVGAGI. V shed 6 bases, J shed 4 bases, and the junction held 8 bases outside the gene matches. This CDR3 contains 16 residues. DNA of the CDR3: TGTGCCAGCAGCCCCGCTAGCGGGGGGCCATACAATGAGCAGTTCTTC. Protein sequence: CASSPASGGPYNEQFF.

The V call is TRBV11-2, the J call TRBJ2-3; a weak D match, TRBD1 (5 bases). Trimming cost V 7 bases and J 2 bases, with 10 bases left between them. The CDR3 sequence is 13 residues long. The germline V gene has CDR1 SGHAT and CDR2 FQNNGV. The CDR3 DNA reads TGTGCCAGCACGCAGGGAACCACAGATACGCAGTATTTT. It specifies CASTQGTTDTQYF.

The rearrangement links TRBV9 to TRBJ2-5, with D perhaps TRBD1 or TRBD2 (6 bases each). V lost 3 bases to trimming and J lost 11 bases, with 26 bases between them. Germline assignment: CDR1 SGDLS and CDR2 YYNGEE. The CDR3 totals 16 residues. The CDR3 DNA reads TGTGCCAGCAGCGGACCCGGGGGCCCAGGCACAGATACGCAGTACTTC. It specifies CASSGPGGPGTDTQYF.

This clonotype has a handful of counts. This rearrangement joins TRBV9 to TRBJ2-3; TRBD2 matches 7 bases. V shed 5 bases and J 0 bases; nucleotides not matched to a gene: 6. Germline CDR1 SGDLS, CDR2 YYNGEE. CDR3 length: 15 amino acids. The CDR3 region has the DNA TGTGCCAGCAGAGGAGGGCGGGGGAGCACAGATACGCAGTATTTT. This sequence encodes CASRGGRGSTDTQYF. The variable domain in full, completed from reference TRBV9 and TRBJ2-3, reads DSGVTQTPKHLITATGQRVTLRCSPRSGDLSVYWYQQSLDQGLQFLIQYYNGEERAKGNILERFSAQQFPDLHSELNLSSLELGDSALYFCASRGGRGSTDTQYFGPGTRLTVL.

Details on this clonotype: A much larger clone is a single base away; this may be a read error. This chain uses TRBV7-2 with TRBJ2-7, with D possibly matching TRBD2 (6 bases). The V gene's germline CDR1 is SGHTA and CDR2 FQGNSA. The CDR3 is 14 residues long. In nucleotides, the CDR3 is TGTGCCAGCAGCGGAGGGAGCCTTCCCTACGAGCAGGACTTC. Its translation: CASSGGSLPYEQDF.